These 29 T cell receptor beta chains came from one sample sequenced in a study of Ad26.COV2.S vaccination and SARS-CoV-2 variants. Data came from immunoSEQ multiplex PCR; TCRdb stores just in-frame clones and leaves some out. The sample includes about 470,000 clones, less than 95% of them seen just once. Treatment reported: about 20 received Ad26.COV2.S at low or high dose, single or two shots; several received placebo; per-sample allocation not given. Day 63 following the first vaccine or placebo injection was when the samples were taken. The source material was peripheral blood, sampled in a trial of Ad26.COV2.S vaccine versus placebo. The receptors derive from a person between 18 and 60 years old who received the Ad26.COV2.S COVID-19 vaccine or a placebo.

This chain joins TRBV9 and TRBJ2-2; 8 bases map to TRBD2. Germline V gene data show CDR1 as SGDLS and CDR2 as YYNGEE. The V gene end was trimmed by 0 bases and the J gene end by 5 bases; junction bases not matched to a gene: 3. The CDR3 is made up of 15 amino acids. The CDR3 DNA is TGTGCCAGCAGCGTAGTTGCGGGAGGAACCGGGGAGCTGTTTTTT. The encoded protein is CASSVVAGGTGELFF. The variable domain in full, with the rest retrieved from reference TRBV9 and TRBJ2-2, is DSGVTQTPKHLITATGQRVTLRCSPRSGDLSVYWYQQSLDQGLQFLIQYYNGEERAKGNILERFSAQQFPDLHSELNLSSLELGDSALYFCASSVVAGGTGELFFGEGSRLTVL.

The chain recombines TRBV24-1 with TRBJ1-5; D gene uncertain. The CDR3 covers 18 residues. Germline CDR1 and CDR2: KGHDR and SFDVKD. V shed 1 base and J shed 7 bases, with 22 bases lying between them. The CDR3 reads CATSDFPPRHRSKQPQHF. Written as DNA, the CDR3 is TGTGCCACCAGTGATTTCCCCCCCAGGCATCGGTCCAAACAGCCCCAGCATTTT.

This clone was seen a handful of times. V is TRBV7-9 and J is TRBJ2-1; 12 bases match TRBD2. The CDR3 is 16 amino acids. J gave up 8 bases and V 4 bases, and 9 bases lay outside the gene matches. Germline CDR1 is SEHNR and CDR2 is FQNEAQ (reference sequence). The CDR3 here is CASSSKTSGSSYEQFF. Written as DNA, the CDR3 is TGTGCCAGCAGCTCGAAGACTAGCGGGAGTAGTTATGAGCAGTTCTTC. Combining the CDR3 with reference TRBV7-9 and TRBJ2-1 gives the whole variable domain DTGVSQNPRHKITKRGQNVTFRCDPISEHNRLYWYRQTLGQGPEFLTYFQNEAQLEKSRLLSDRFSAERPKGSFSTLEIQRTEQGDSAMYLCASSSKTSGSSYEQFFGPGTRLTVL.

The chain employs TRBV29-1 and TRBJ1-4; unclear D gene. Trimming removed 7 bases at V and 5 bases at J, with 5 bases between. CDR1 and CDR2 (germline): SQVTM, ANQGSEA. The CDR3 is 10 amino acids. The chain's CDR3 is CSAANEKLFF. The DNA of the CDR3 is TGCAGCGCCGCAAATGAAAAACTGTTTTTT. The entire variable domain, with the rest obtained from reference TRBV29-1 and TRBJ1-4, is as follows: SAVISQKPSRDICQRGTSLTIQCQVDSQVTMMFWYRQQPGQSLTLIATANQGSEATYESGFVIDKFPISRPNLTFSTLTVSNMSPEDSSIYLCSAANEKLFFGSGTQLSVL.

The V and J genes are TRBV5-4 and TRBJ1-1; no reliable D call. The CDR3 consists of 13 residues. Looked up from germline, CDR1 is SGHNT and CDR2 is YYREEE (reference sequence). The V end lost 0 bases, the J end lost 1 base, and 4 bases lay between the germline ends. The CDR3 loop is CASSLARNTEAFF. CDR3 in DNA: TGTGCCAGCAGCTTGGCCCGGAACACTGAAGCTTTCTTT.

The rearrangement joins TRBV11-2 to TRBJ1-1; the D is unclear. Looked up from germline, CDR1 is SGHAT and CDR2 is FQNNGV. Trimming took 5 bases from V and 2 from J, leaving 18 bases between them. CDR3 length: 16 residues. This CDR3 reads CASSPGWAGVNTEAFF. The CDR3 region has the DNA TGTGCCAGCAGCCCCGGTTGGGCCGGGGTCAACACTGAAGCTTTCTTT.

The DNA of the CDR3 is TGTGCCAGCAGTTACTCCGGCCGTGGGGAGGAGCAGTTCTTC. Translated: CASSYSGRGEEQFF. The rearrangement links TRBV6-5 to TRBJ2-1, with a possible D match to TRBD2 (5 bases). In germline, CDR1 is MNHEY, CDR2 SVGAGI. CDR3 length: 14 residues. Trimming left V 0 bases short and J 10 bases short, with 13 bases between.

The chain combines TRBV15 with TRBJ2-7; D remains ambiguous. The V end was cut by 0 bases, the J end by 0 bases, with 6 bases between. The CDR3 has 14 residues. Germline assignment: CDR1 LNHNV and CDR2 YYDKDF (reference sequence). In nucleotides, the CDR3 is TGTGCCACCAGCAGAGATAAGAGCTCCTACGAGCAGTACTTC. Encoded protein: CATSRDKSSYEQYF. The full variable domain, completed using reference TRBV15 and TRBJ2-7, is DAMVIQNPRYQVTQFGKPVTLSCSQTLNHNVMYWYQQKSSQAPKLLFHYYDKDFNNEADTPDNFQSRRPNTSFCFLDIRSPGLGDTAMYLCATSRDKSSYEQYFGPGTRLTVT.

CDR3 sequence reads: CASSLSAGLAYGYTF. In DNA form, the CDR3 reads TGTGCCAGCAGTTTATCGGCAGGTTTGGCCTATGGCTACACCTTC. J is TRBJ1-2 and V is TRBV27; D is uncertain. The CDR3 runs to 15 residues. Deletions cut 0 bases from V and 4 bases from J, with 12 bases between. Germline CDR1 and CDR2: MNHEY and SMNVEV (reference sequence).

The chain is built from TRBV19 and TRBJ2-3; weak D call: TRBD1 (6 bases). V shed 7 bases and J shed 0 bases, with 20 bases lying between them. This CDR3 has 17 residues. Germline values: CDR1 LNHDA, CDR2 SQIVND (reference sequence). In DNA, the CDR3 is TGTGCCAGTAAGGATTTGGGGACATCCGATAGCACAGATACGCAGTATTTT. This gives the protein CASKDLGTSDSTDTQYF.

The chain is built from TRBV5-8 and TRBJ2-4; no firm D call. The germline V gene encodes CDR1 SGHTS and CDR2 YDEGEE. The length of the CDR3 is 14 residues. Trimming shortened V by 0 bases and J by 13 bases, and 17 bases separated the two germline ends. The CDR3 DNA follows: TGTGCCAGCAGCTTGGTTCTGGCGATGGTGGTCCAGTACTTC. It yields the protein CASSLVLAMVVQYF.

The chain recombines TRBV4-1 with TRBJ2-3; 12 bases align to TRBD2. J gave up 5 bases and V 4 bases, and 4 bases lay outside the gene matches. Germline V gene sequence: CDR1 MGHRA, CDR2 YSYEKL. The CDR3 is made up of 15 amino acids. CDR3 protein: CASSPTSGRIDTQYF. The CDR3 DNA follows: TGCGCCAGCAGCCCAACTAGCGGGAGGATAGATACGCAGTATTTT.

This rearrangement joins TRBV7-9 to TRBJ1-2; weak D call: TRBD1 (5 bases). The V end lost 1 base, the J end lost 4 bases, and 13 bases lay between the germline ends. The CDR3 loop spans 15 amino acids. Germline CDR1 SEHNR, CDR2 FQNEAQ (reference sequence). Here the CDR3 reads CASSLVGARIYGYTF. For the CDR3, the DNA is TGTGCCAGCAGCTTAGTTGGGGCGCGGATCTATGGCTACACCTTC.

This rearrangement joins TRBV23-1 to TRBJ2-6; TRBD1 or TRBD2 may be the D gene (5 bases each). TRBV23-1 is designated an ORF whose function remains uncertain. This CDR3 region has 19 residues. Trimming pared 2 bases from V and 2 bases from J, leaving 19 bases between. CDR3 protein: CASSQPEVRESPGANVLTF. CDR3 bases: TGCGCCAGCAGTCAACCGGAGGTCAGGGAATCCCCTGGGGCCAACGTCCTGACTTTC.

The rearrangement uses TRBV10-3 and TRBJ2-7, with TRBD2 as a possible D gene (6 bases). The CDR3 runs 16 residues. Trimming pared 6 bases from V and 3 bases from J, leaving 21 bases between. Germline V gives CDR1 ENHRY, CDR2 SYGVKD. The CDR3 here is CAISGGINIGGYEQYF. DNA of the CDR3: TGTGCCATCAGCGGGGGTATTAATATTGGAGGCTACGAGCAGTACTTC.

With respect to this clone: This same CDR3 is encoded by further DNA sequences in the sample. The CDR3 is CASSPRQGANTGELFF. The CDR3 DNA reads as TGTGCCAGCAGCCCCCGACAGGGAGCGAACACCGGGGAGCTGTTTTTT. This chain connects TRBV7-9 to TRBJ2-2; TRBD1 matches at 7 bases. Germline values: CDR1 SEHNR, CDR2 FQNEAQ (reference sequence). After removal of 5 bases from V and 0 bases from J, the junction contained 6 bases not matched to a gene. The CDR3 length is 16 residues. The full variable domain, with the rest looked up from reference TRBV7-9 and TRBJ2-2, is DTGVSQNPRHKITKRGQNVTFRCDPISEHNRLYWYRQTLGQGPEFLTYFQNEAQLEKSRLLSDRFSAERPKGSFSTLEIQRTEQGDSAMYLCASSPRQGANTGELFFGEGSRLTVL.

The gene calls are TRBV10-3 and TRBJ2-1, with a weak D call TRBD1 (5 bases). Germline V lookup: CDR1 ENHRY, CDR2 SYGVKD. Trimming removed 3 bases from V and 4 bases from J, with 16 bases in between. The CDR3 is 16 residues long. The CDR3: CAISDGRGSVYNEQFF. The CDR3 DNA reads TGTGCCATCAGTGATGGAAGGGGAAGTGTGTACAATGAGCAGTTCTTC.

The gene calls are TRBV14 and TRBJ2-2; weak D call: TRBD1 (5 bases). This CDR3 has 18 residues. Per the germline V gene, CDR1 is SGHDN and CDR2 is FVKESK. With 4 bases removed from V and 3 bases from J, the gap between germline ends came to 21 bases. The CDR3 region has the DNA TGTGCCAGCAGCCGATCACCTGACAGTCACAAGGACACCGGGGAGCTGTTTTTT. Translation: CASSRSPDSHKDTGELFF.

The rearrangement uses TRBV6-4 and TRBJ1-1; no definite D call. Germline V lookup: CDR1 MRHNA, CDR2 SNTAGT. This CDR3 contains 12 residues. V was shortened by 0 bases and J by 7 bases, with 6 bases between the two germline ends. The CDR3 nucleotides read TGTGCCAGCAGTGACTCGCACGGTGAAGCTTTCTTT. The encoded protein is CASSDSHGEAFF.

The chain is built from TRBV5-4 and TRBJ1-1; D not certain. The CDR3 loop spans 14 amino acids. The V and J ends lost 0 bases and 0 bases respectively, with 6 bases between them. Germline V gene sequence: CDR1 SGHNT, CDR2 YYREEE (reference sequence). The CDR3 spells CASSLAVMNTEAFF. CDR3 bases: TGTGCCAGCAGCTTGGCGGTAATGAACACTGAAGCTTTCTTT.

V gene TRBV5-5 combines with J gene TRBJ2-3, with TRBD2 matching over 10 bases. The CDR3 runs to 14 residues. The V and J ends lost 5 bases and 6 bases, in that order; junction bases with no gene match: 6. Germline V CDR1 and CDR2: SGHKS, YYEKEE (reference sequence). The DNA of the CDR3 is TGTGCCAGCAGGGCTAGCGGGAGTGTCGATACGCAGTATTTT. Encoded protein: CASRASGSVDTQYF.

The gene calls are TRBV2 and TRBJ2-6, with unresolved D. Looked up from germline, CDR1 is SNHLY and CDR2 is FYNNEI. V lost 7 bases and J 0 bases, leaving 13 bases between the germline ends. The CDR3 length is 16 residues. Written as DNA, the CDR3 is TGTGCCAGCAAAGGGAAAGCTTACTCTGGGGCCAACGTCCTGACTTTC. Protein product: CASKGKAYSGANVLTF.

This chain links TRBV28 with TRBJ2-2; 9 nucleotides match TRBD1. The CDR3 spans 17 residues. J lost 0 bases, V lost 7 bases, and 9 bases had no gene match. Per the germline V gene, CDR1 is MDHEN and CDR2 is SYDVKM. This chain's CDR3 is CASNLIWTGANTGELFF. In nucleotides, the CDR3 is TGTGCCAGCAACCTTATCTGGACAGGGGCGAACACCGGGGAGCTGTTTTTT. Looking up the rest from reference TRBV28 and TRBJ2-2 gives the full variable domain: DVKVTQSSRYLVKRTGEKVFLECVQDMDHENMFWYRQDPGLGLRLIYFSYDVKMKEKGDIPEGYSVSREKKERFSLILESASTNQTSMYLCASNLIWTGANTGELFFGEGSRLTVL.

A few counts support this clone. J is TRBJ2-4 and V is TRBV4-3; no clear D gene. Trimming stripped 2 bases from V and 0 bases from J, with 5 bases between. The germline CDR1 and CDR2 sequences are LGHNA and YSLEER. The CDR3 covers 14 residues. The CDR3 here is CASSQRIAKNIQYF. The DNA for the CDR3 is TGCGCCAGCAGCCAACGCATAGCCAAAAACATTCAGTACTTC.

V usage is TRBV6-5 and J usage is TRBJ1-4, with D uncertain. This CDR3 comprises 16 residues. Germline assignment: CDR1 MNHEY and CDR2 SVGAGI. V dropped 0 bases and J dropped 2 bases, with 10 bases sitting between them. For the CDR3, the DNA is TGTGCCAGCAGTTACTCGGGAGGGAGGACTAATGAAAAACTGTTTTTT. Residues: CASSYSGGRTNEKLFF.

The chain employs TRBV3-1 (or the pseudogene TRBV3-2) and TRBJ2-1; D unresolved. Germline CDR1 is LGHDT and CDR2 is YNNKEL (reference sequence). Trimming cost V 4 bases and J 2 bases, with 12 bases left between them. The CDR3 loop spans 15 amino acids. DNA of the CDR3: TGTGCCAGCAGCCCCACCATGGGCGCCTACAATGAGCAGTTCTTC. Translation: CASSPTMGAYNEQFF.

This chain links TRBV2 with TRBJ2-2; no firm D call. Germline assignment: CDR1 SNHLY and CDR2 FYNNEI. The CDR3 spans 14 residues. V was pared by 5 bases and J by 2 bases, with 9 bases between. The CDR3 DNA sequence: TGTGCCAGCAGTATACGAGAAAACACCGGGGAGCTGTTTTTT. This translates into CASSIRENTGELFF.

J is TRBJ1-2 and V is TRBV14; 8 positions match TRBD1. The CDR3 is made up of 17 amino acids. J lost 5 bases, V lost 4 bases, and 15 bases had no gene match. Germline values: CDR1 SGHDN, CDR2 FVKESK. The CDR3 nucleotides read TGTGCCAGCAGCCTTCTACCCCTCCCCGGGACAGGATATGGCTACACCTTC. It translates to CASSLLPLPGTGYGYTF.

The V gene is TRBV7-9, the J gene TRBJ1-1, with D tentatively TRBD1 (5 bases). Looked up from germline, CDR1 is SEHNR and CDR2 is FQNEAQ (reference sequence). This CDR3 comprises 14 residues. Trimming took off 5 bases at V and 11 bases at J, with 21 bases between the two ends. The CDR3 nucleotides read TGTGCCAGCAGCCAAGCCGGGACCCCGGAGGGGGCTTTCTTT. This encodes CASSQAGTPEGAFF.